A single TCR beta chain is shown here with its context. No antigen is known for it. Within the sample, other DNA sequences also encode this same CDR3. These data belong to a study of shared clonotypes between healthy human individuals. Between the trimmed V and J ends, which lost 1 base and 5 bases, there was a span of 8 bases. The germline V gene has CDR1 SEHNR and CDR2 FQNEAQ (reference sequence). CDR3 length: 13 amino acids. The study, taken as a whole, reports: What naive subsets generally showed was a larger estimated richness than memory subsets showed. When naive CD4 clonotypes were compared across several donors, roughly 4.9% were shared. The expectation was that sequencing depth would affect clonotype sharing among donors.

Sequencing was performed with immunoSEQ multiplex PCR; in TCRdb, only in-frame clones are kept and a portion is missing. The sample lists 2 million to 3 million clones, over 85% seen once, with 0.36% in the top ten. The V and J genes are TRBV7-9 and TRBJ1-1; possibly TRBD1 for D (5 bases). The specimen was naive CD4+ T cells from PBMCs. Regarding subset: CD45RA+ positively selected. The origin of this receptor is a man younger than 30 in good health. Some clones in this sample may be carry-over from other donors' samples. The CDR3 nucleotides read TGTGCCAGCAGCTTAGGATCAGGGACTGAAGCTTTCTTT. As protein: CASSLGSGTEAFF. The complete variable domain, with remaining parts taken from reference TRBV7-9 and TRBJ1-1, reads DTGVSQNPRHKITKRGQNVTFRCDPISEHNRLYWYRQTLGQGPEFLTYFQNEAQLEKSRLLSDRFSAERPKGSFSTLEIQRTEQGDSAMYLCASSLGSGTEAFFGQGTRLTVV.